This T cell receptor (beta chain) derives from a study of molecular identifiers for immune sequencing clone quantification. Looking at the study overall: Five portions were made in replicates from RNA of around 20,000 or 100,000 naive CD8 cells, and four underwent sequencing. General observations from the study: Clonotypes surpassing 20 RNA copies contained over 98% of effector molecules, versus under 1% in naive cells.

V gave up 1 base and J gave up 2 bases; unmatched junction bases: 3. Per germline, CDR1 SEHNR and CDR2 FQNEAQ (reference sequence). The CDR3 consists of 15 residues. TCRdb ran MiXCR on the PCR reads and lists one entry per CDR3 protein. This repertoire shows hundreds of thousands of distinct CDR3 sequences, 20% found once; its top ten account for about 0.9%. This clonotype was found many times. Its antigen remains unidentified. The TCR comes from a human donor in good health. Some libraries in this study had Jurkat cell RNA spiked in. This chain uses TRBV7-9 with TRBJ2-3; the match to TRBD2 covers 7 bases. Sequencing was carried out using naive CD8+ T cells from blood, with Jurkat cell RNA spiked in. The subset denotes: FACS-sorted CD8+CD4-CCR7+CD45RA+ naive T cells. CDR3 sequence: CASSLERGTTDTQYF. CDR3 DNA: TGTGCCAGCAGCTTAGAGCGGGGAACCACAGATACGCAGTATTTT.